The clone carrying this TCR beta chain was seen a single time. Naive CD8 cells comprised CD45RO-negative, CCR7-positively selected cells, excluding terminally differentiated effector memory CD45RA+ cells. This CDR3 has 14 residues. CDR1 is SGHRS, CDR2 YFSETQ, per germline. Trimming left V 2 bases short and J 4 bases short, with 13 bases between. The data derive from a study of shared clonotypes between healthy human individuals. Sequencing was performed with immunoSEQ multiplex PCR; in TCRdb, only in-frame clones are kept and a portion is missing. The sample has some 2.1 million clones; about 95% are singletons.

This TCR derives from a man younger than 35 in good health. The sequencing sample was made of naive CD8+ T cells sorted from blood. The V call is TRBV5-1, the J call TRBJ2-7; perhaps D is TRBD1 or TRBD2 (6 bases each). The CDR3 DNA follows: TGCGCCAGCAGCTTCTTCGGGGGCGGGTACGAGCAGTACTTC. This encodes CASSFFGGGYEQYF.